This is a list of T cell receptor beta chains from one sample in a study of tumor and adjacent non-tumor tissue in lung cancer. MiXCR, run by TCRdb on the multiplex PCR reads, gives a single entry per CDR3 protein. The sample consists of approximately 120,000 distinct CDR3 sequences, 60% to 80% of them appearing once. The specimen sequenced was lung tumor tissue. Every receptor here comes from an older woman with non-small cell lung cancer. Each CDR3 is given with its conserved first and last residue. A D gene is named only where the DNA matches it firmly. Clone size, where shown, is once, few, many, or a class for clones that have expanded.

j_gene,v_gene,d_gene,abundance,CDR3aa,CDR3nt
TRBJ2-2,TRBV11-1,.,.,CTSSAWIGVNTGGLFF,TGTACCAGCAGCGCCTGGATAGGGGTGAACACCGGGGGGCTGTTTTTT
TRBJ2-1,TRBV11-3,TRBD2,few,CASRLGLTSGSHNEQYF,TGTGCCAGCAGATTAGGGTTGACTAGCGGGAGCCACAATGAGCAGTATTTC
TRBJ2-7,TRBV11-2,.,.,CASVLQSSNNYEQYF,TGTGCCAGCGTACTCCAATCCAGCAATAACTACGAGCAGTACTTC
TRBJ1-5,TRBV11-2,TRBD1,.,CRSSWDRGQPQHF,TGTCGCAGCTCCTGGGACAGGGGCCAGCCTCAGCATTTT
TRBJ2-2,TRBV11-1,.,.,CASSAWAGVNTGELYF,TGTGCCAGCAGCGCCTGGGCAGGGGTGAACACCGGAGAGCTGTATTTT
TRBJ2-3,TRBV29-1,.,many,CSVRRQIQTTTDTQYF,TGCAGCGTTCGCCGACAGATCCAAACCACCACAGATACGCAGTATTTT
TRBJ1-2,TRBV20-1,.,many,CSARDRGEIYGYTF,TGCAGTGCTAGAGATCGTGGGGAAATCTATGGCTACACCTTC
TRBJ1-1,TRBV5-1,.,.,CASSLAGNTDAFF,TGCGCCAGCAGCTTGGCCGGAAACACTGATGCATTCTTT
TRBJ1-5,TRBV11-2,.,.,CASSLEGGQPRHF,TGTGCCAGTAGCTTGGAGGGAGGCCAGCCCCGGCATTTT
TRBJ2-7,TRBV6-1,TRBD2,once,CGSSPPQRGGRPYEQYF,TGCGGCAGCAGCCCCCCCCAGCGGGGGGGCAGACCCTACGAGCAGTACTTC
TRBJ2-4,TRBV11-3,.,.,CASSLECQAISPKNIQYF,TGTGCCAGCAGCTTAGAATGCCAGGCTATTAGCCCCAAAAACATCCAGTACTTC
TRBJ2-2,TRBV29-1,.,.,CSVTRTSNTRELFF,TGCAGCGTTACAAGGACATCGAACACCCGGGAGCTGTTTTTT
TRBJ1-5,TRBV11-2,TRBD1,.,CASSRDRGHPQHF,TGTGCCAGCTCTCGGGACAGAGGTCACCCCCAGCATTTT
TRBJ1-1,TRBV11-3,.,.,CVSKGDKDTEAFF,TGTGTCAGTAAGGGGGATAAAGACACTGAAGCTTTCTTT
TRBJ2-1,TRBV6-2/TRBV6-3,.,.,CASSYYAQTGLLYNEQFF,TGTGCCAGCAGTTACTATGCTCAGACAGGACTCCTTTACAATGAGCAGTTCTTC
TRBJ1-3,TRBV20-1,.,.,CSARAPRSRNIIYF,TGCAGTGCTAGAGCCCCGCGCTCTAGAAACATCATATATTTT
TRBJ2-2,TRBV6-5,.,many,CASSSETGELFF,TGTGCCAGCAGCTCCGAAACCGGGGAGCTGTTTTTT
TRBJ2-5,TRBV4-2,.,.,CASSQEGAQDTKYF,TGTGCCAGCAGCCAAGAAGGGGCCCAAGATACCAAGTACTTC
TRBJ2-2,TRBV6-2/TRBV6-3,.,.,CASIRMNYRDTGELFF,TGTGCCAGCATCCGAATGAACTACAGGGATACCGGGGAGCTGTTTTTT
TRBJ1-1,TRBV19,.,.,CASSTTAMSTEAFF,TGTGCCAGTAGTACGACAGCGATGAGCACTGAAGCTTTCTTT
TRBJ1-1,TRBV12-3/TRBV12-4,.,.,CTSSLSRKGVAEAFF,TGTACCAGCAGTTTATCCCGGAAAGGGGTAGCTGAAGCTTTCTTT
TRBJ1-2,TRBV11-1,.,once,CANSFGSGSNYGYTF,.
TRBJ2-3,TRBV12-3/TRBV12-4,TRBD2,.,CASSHSSGGTVDTQYF,TGTGCTAGCAGTCACTCTAGCGGGGGGACGGTCGATACGCAGTATTTT
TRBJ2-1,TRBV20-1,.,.,CSARDQYNEQFF,TGCAGTGCTAGGGACCAATACAATGAGCAGTTCTTC
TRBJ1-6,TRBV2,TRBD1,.,CASRSGQGASNSPLHF,TGCGCCAGCAGGTCGGGACAGGGGGCAAGTAATTCACCCCTCCACTTT
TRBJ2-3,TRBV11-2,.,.,CASNSGLADMQYF,TGTGCCAGCAACTCGGGACTCGCAGATATGCAGTATTTT
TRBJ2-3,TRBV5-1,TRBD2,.,CASSFGIAGDTDTQYF,TGTGCCAGCAGCTTTGGGATAGCGGGAGACACAGATACGCAGTATTTT
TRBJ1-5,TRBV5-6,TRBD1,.,CASSHSGQGGLQPQHF,TGTGCCAGCAGCCATTCCGGACAGGGAGGATTACAGCCCCAGCATTTT
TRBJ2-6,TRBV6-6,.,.,CACSTEQGNSGTNVLTF,TGTGCCTGCAGCACGGAACAGGGCAACTCTGGGACCAACGTCCTGACTTTC
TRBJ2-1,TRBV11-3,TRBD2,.,CASSLELTSGSHIEQF,TGTGCCAGCAGCTTAGAGTTGACTAGCGGGAGCCACATTGAGCAGTTC
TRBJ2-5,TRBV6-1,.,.,CASSVGRSVRETRYF,TGTGCCAGCAGTGTGGGACGCTCCGTTCGGGAGACCCGGTACTTC
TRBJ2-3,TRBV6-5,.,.,CASCWDTSTDTQYF,TGTGCCAGCTGTTGGGATACTAGCACAGATACGCAGTATTTT
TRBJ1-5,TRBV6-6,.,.,CASWQASGLGNQPQHF,TGTGCCAGCTGGCAGGCCAGCGGGTTAGGCAATCAGCCCCAGCATTTT
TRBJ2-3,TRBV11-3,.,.,CATRKSQSCTQYF,TGTGCCACCAGAAAGAGCCAAAGTTGTACACAGTATTTT
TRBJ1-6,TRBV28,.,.,CASSLVGDNSPFHF,TGTGCCAGCAGTTTGGTCGGGGATAATTCACCCTTCCACTTT
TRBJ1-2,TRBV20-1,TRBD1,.,CSARDQAGQRKGVGYGYTF,TGCAGTGCTAGAGATCAGGCGGGACAGAGGAAAGGAGTAGGCTATGGCTACACCTTC